The rows below give T cell receptor beta chains drawn from one sample of a study of graft-versus-host responses after intestinal transplantation. For these TCRs, the target antigens are not known. The table came from immunoSEQ multiplex PCR; TCRdb's copy has only in-frame clones and leaves some out. The profile covers around 100,000 clones, with more than 90% appearing a single time and 0.2% to 0.25% taken by the ten largest. The sample in question was unstimulated CD4+ T cells sorted from spleen or lymph node cells, obtained before transplant. These receptors were collected from a human donor who was the organ donor for an intestinal transplant. Both conserved end residues are part of each CDR3. D genes are given only for firm matches.

J,V,D,DNA,CDR3
TRBJ2-5,TRBV30,NA,TGTGCCTGGAGTAAAGGGGGGGGAGTGGAGACCCAGTACTTC,CAWSKGGGVETQYF
TRBJ2-1,TRBV6-1,NA,TGTGCCAGCAGTGAATTGGCACAGACCTACGGCAATGAGCAGTTCTTC,CASSELAQTYGNEQFF
TRBJ1-1,TRBV5-1,NA,TGCGCCAGCAGCCCAAACACCGGGACGATGAACACTGAAGCTTTCTTT,CASSPNTGTMNTEAFF
TRBJ2-3,TRBV30,NA,TGTGCCTGGAGCGTAGAGGGTGGCACAGATACGCAGTATTTT,CAWSVEGGTDTQYF
TRBJ1-1,TRBV4-3,NA,TGCGCCAGCAGCCAAGATCTCGGGGACACTGAAGCTTTCTTT,CASSQDLGDTEAFF
TRBJ2-4,TRBV10-3,NA,TGTGCCATCAGTGAGTCGAGGCCAGGTCTAGCCAAAAACATTCAGTACTTC,CAISESRPGLAKNIQYF
TRBJ2-5,TRBV30,NA,TGTGCCTGGGGATTATCTCGCATGACCCAAGAGACCCAGTACTTC,CAWGLSRMTQETQYF
TRBJ2-7,TRBV6-6,NA,TGTGCCAGCAGGGGGGTGGACCAGGGAAGCTACGAGCAGTACTTC,CASRGVDQGSYEQYF
TRBJ2-7,TRBV6-1,NA,TGTGCCAGCAGCGAAAATCCCGCCAGGGTAACTGGGGAGCAGTACTTC,CASSENPARVTGEQYF
TRBJ2-2,TRBV12-5,NA,TGTGCTAGTGGTTTAGCTACCGGGGAGCTGTTTTTT,CASGLATGELFF
TRBJ2-7,TRBV19,TRBD1,TGTGCCACCATGACAGGGCCCTACGAGCAGTACTTC,CATMTGPYEQYF
TRBJ1-3,TRBV7-2,NA,TGTGCCAGCAGCCCAAGTAGGGGTTCTGGAAACACCATATATTTT,CASSPSRGSGNTIYF
TRBJ1-1,TRBV29-1,NA,TGCAGCCCATCATGGTACTCTAACACTGAAGCTTTCTTT,CSPSWYSNTEAFF
TRBJ1-3,TRBV6-5,TRBD1,TGTGCCAGCAGTCGGGACAGGGTATCTGGAAACACCATATATTTT,CASSRDRVSGNTIYF
TRBJ1-1,TRBV10-3,TRBD1,TGTGCCATCCGGACCGGGACAGGGGAGGGAGCTTTCTTT,CAIRTGTGEGAFF
TRBJ1-1,TRBV16,TRBD1,TGTGCCAGCAGCCGGCACAGGGGGCGTCCGAACACTGAAGCTTTCTTT,CASSRHRGRPNTEAFF